The subject of this entry is one T cell receptor beta chain. Amplifying from RNA transcripts, the study obtained TCR beta CDR3 regions. First-round RT-PCR with HTBI primers preceded a second-round multiplex PCR. TCRdb processed the multiplex PCR reads anew with MiXCR; each CDR3 protein has one entry. This sample has 650,000 to 800,000 distinct CDR3 sequences; 35% to 45% occur once, and the top ten carry under 3.5%. The V end was cut by 5 bases, the J end by 5 bases, with 16 bases between. The CDR3 length is 14 residues. The germline gives CDR1 SQVTM, CDR2 ANQGSEA. The data derive from a study of Graves' ophthalmopathy and Graves' hyperthyroidism.

The TCR sequence derives from an adult man with Graves' ophthalmopathy. Sequenced input: peripheral blood. The V and J genes are TRBV29-1 and TRBJ1-5, with a possible D match to TRBD1 (5 bases). The DNA of the CDR3 is TGCAGCGTTAGAGATAGGGGAAGCGATCAGCCCCAGCATTTT. Amino acids: CSVRDRGSDQPQHF.